Listed here are 11 T cell receptor beta chains from one sample, sequenced in a study of post-analysis software for immune sequencing data. For these TCRs, the target antigens are not known. Every TCR beta cDNA library bore unique molecular identifiers. TCRdb analysed the PCR reads with MiXCR anew, one entry per CDR3 protein. The table has about 770,000 distinct CDR3 sequences, more than 45% seen once; the top ten hold roughly 5.2%. Findings and limits, study-wide: With TRBV5-6, TRBV5-1 and TRBV20-1 included, roughly five TRBV segments were more frequent in patients than in controls.

The sample comprised blood. Receptors were obtained from a girl aged 10 to 17 with multiple sclerosis.

V and J are TRBV15 and TRBJ1-4; D perhaps matches TRBD1 (5 bases). This CDR3 comprises 14 residues. The V end was cut by 3 bases, the J end by 5 bases, with 10 bases between. The germline CDR1 and CDR2 sequences are LNHNV and YYDKDF (reference sequence). The CDR3 bases are TGTGCCACCAGCAGCCGGGACCGGAATGAAAAACTGTTTTTT. Amino acid sequence: CATSSRDRNEKLFF.

With regard to this clonotype: Its ends do not fully match the called genes, so a read error is possible. V is TRBV3-1 and J is TRBJ2-1, with unresolved D. The CDR3 length is 13 residues. The germline V gene has CDR1 LGHDT and CDR2 YNNKEL (reference sequence). The CDR3 nucleotides read TGTGGCAGCAGCCTCGGTACAAGCAATGAGCAGTTCTTC. Translating it yields CGSSLGTSNEQFF.

The chain is built from TRBV5-1 and TRBJ2-7, with D unresolved. Germline V CDR1 and CDR2: SGHRS, YFSETQ. V was pared by 0 bases and J by 7 bases, with 14 bases between. This CDR3 spans 14 amino acids. The chain's CDR3 is CASSLGATYGEQYF. The CDR3 nucleotides are TGCGCCAGCAGCTTGGGGGCGACTTATGGGGAGCAGTACTTC.

This chain connects TRBV6-2 or TRBV6-3 to TRBJ2-7, with TRBD2 matching 13 bases. V gave up 2 bases and J gave up 2 bases; unmatched junction bases: 12. Germline CDR1 is MNHEY and CDR2 is SVGEGT. This CDR3 is built from 19 residues. CDR3 amino acids: CASSYAAPGLAGWAYEQYF. CDR3 coding DNA: TGTGCCAGCAGTTACGCCGCACCGGGACTAGCGGGATGGGCCTACGAGCAGTACTTC.

This chain connects TRBV5-1 to TRBJ1-2; 11 bases match TRBD1. CDR3 length: 14 residues. The V gene end was trimmed by 4 bases and the J gene end by 7 bases; junction bases not matched to a gene: 6. CDR1 and CDR2 from the germline V gene are SGHRS and YFSETQ. CDR3 coding DNA: TGCGCCAGCAGCGGTGGACAGGGGGCGGTTGGCTACACCTTC. Protein product: CASSGGQGAVGYTF.

This clonotype occurred a few times. The chain couples TRBV25-1 to TRBJ2-7; 9 bases align to TRBD2. Germline trimming cut 2 bases from V and 5 bases from J; bases unmatched to any gene: 13. This CDR3 comprises 17 residues. The germline gives CDR1 MGHDK, CDR2 SYGVNS. The CDR3 nucleotides are TGTGCCAGCAGTGAACCCCGATGGGCGGGAGGGAGCGACGAGCAGTACTTC. Translating gives CASSEPRWAGGSDEQYF.

This clonotype was picked up a small number of times. This chain links TRBV15 with TRBJ2-7; 8 positions agree with TRBD1. The CDR3 covers 16 residues. Germline CDR1 is LNHNV and CDR2 is YYDKDF (reference sequence). Unmatched junction bases numbered 10, after V lost 4 bases and J lost 2 bases. CDR3 amino acids: CATSTDGTGLPYEQYF. The CDR3 nucleotides are TGTGCCACCAGCACCGATGGGACAGGCCTGCCCTACGAGCAGTACTTC.

The chain uses TRBV15 and TRBJ1-1; 9 positions agree with TRBD1. Germline assignment: CDR1 LNHNV and CDR2 YYDKDF (reference sequence). With 5 bases clipped from V and 10 bases from J, the junction kept 8 bases outside the gene matches. CDR3 size: 13 residues. CDR3 DNA sequence: TGTGCCACCAGCGGGACAGGGCTTGGGGGAGCTTTCTTT. It is translated as CATSGTGLGGAFF. The full variable domain, completed using reference TRBV15 and TRBJ1-1, is DAMVIQNPRYQVTQFGKPVTLSCSQTLNHNVMYWYQQKSSQAPKLLFHYYDKDFNNEADTPDNFQSRRPNTSFCFLDIRSPGLGDTAMYLCATSGTGLGGAFFGQGTRLTVV.

The chain combines TRBV5-1 with TRBJ2-1; D gene ambiguous. V lost 2 bases and J lost 3, with 15 bases in between. The germline gives CDR1 SGHRS, CDR2 YFSETQ. The CDR3 loop spans 16 amino acids. The CDR3 sequence: CASSFFGFDNYNEQFF. CDR3 sequence (DNA): TGCGCCAGCAGCTTTTTTGGATTCGATAACTACAATGAGCAGTTCTTC.

J is TRBJ1-2 and V is TRBV9; D gene unclear. Deletions cut 0 bases from V and 6 bases from J, with 12 bases between. Germline assignment: CDR1 SGDLS and CDR2 YYNGEE. The CDR3 loop spans 14 amino acids. The DNA of the CDR3 is TGTGCCAGCAGCGTAGAAGGGCTTACGGATGGCTACACCTTC. It encodes CASSVEGLTDGYTF.

V and J are TRBV2 and TRBJ2-7; 9 bases fit TRBD1. The length of the CDR3 is 16 residues. The germline gives CDR1 SNHLY, CDR2 FYNNEI. The V gene end was trimmed by 8 bases and the J gene end by 1 base; junction bases not matched to a gene: 12. The CDR3 loop is CASWSIRTGDSYEQYF. The CDR3 bases are TGTGCCAGCTGGTCCATCCGGACAGGGGATTCCTACGAGCAGTACTTC.